One T cell receptor beta chain is described in this entry. These data come from a study of blood T cell repertoires in COVID-19. Across the whole study: From T cells, B-cell-depleted T cells, or PBMCs came the material, which was cDNA or gDNA.

J gave up 3 bases and V 4 bases, and 3 bases lay outside the gene matches. The germline gives CDR1 MNHEY, CDR2 SVGAGI. The CDR3 has 13 amino acids. Sequenced by immunoSEQ multiplex PCR; TCRdb stores in-frame clones only, minus some. This table holds about 210,000 clones, around 82% found once. The source material was peripheral blood. The sequence was collected from a woman in her sixties or seventies with acute or convalescent COVID-19. V gene TRBV6-5 combines with J gene TRBJ2-7, with 7 nucleotides matching TRBD2. The CDR3 DNA reads TGTGCCAGCAGTTGGGGGGGGAGCTACGAGCAGTACTTC. Its translation is CASSWGGSYEQYF.